A selection of T cell receptor beta chains follows, all from one sample in a study of cytomegalovirus exposure and HLA in healthy donors. Libraries were prepared by immunoSEQ multiplex PCR; TCRdb keeps only in-frame clonotypes and omits some of them. The sample carries 130,000 or so clones, 65% to 75% recorded once. The sequenced material came from PBMCs. The source of these receptors is a man aged 35-49 years in good health and CMV-seropositive. Each CDR3 is given with its conserved first and last residue. D genes are given only for firm matches. Size is omitted from some rows. Given values are once, few, many or a class for expanded clones.

V gene,J gene,D gene,clone size,CDR3 protein,CDR3 DNA
TRBV5-1,TRBJ2-7,TRBD2,NA,CASSPRLAGAEEQYF,TGCGCCAGCAGCCCCCGACTAGCGGGAGCGGAAGAGCAGTACTTC
TRBV19,TRBJ2-5,TRBD1,NA,CASSQRQGAETQYF,TGTGCCAGTAGTCAAAGACAGGGGGCCGAGACCCAGTACTTC
TRBV5-1,TRBJ1-1,NA,NA,CASSLAKPGNTEAFF,TGCGCCAGCAGCTTGGCCAAACCGGGGAACACTGAAGCTTTCTTT
TRBV9,TRBJ2-5,TRBD1,few,CASSVQTGFGETQYF,TGTGCCAGCAGCGTTCAGACAGGGTTCGGAGAGACCCAGTACTTC
TRBV7-2,TRBJ2-1,TRBD2,NA,CASSLGASGDPEFF,TGTGCCAGCAGCTTAGGGGCTAGCGGGGATCCAGAGTTCTTC
TRBV5-1,TRBJ2-5,TRBD1,NA,CATKTARDRDETQYF,TGCGCCACCAAAACCGCGAGGGACAGGGATGAGACCCAGTACTTC
TRBV5-4,TRBJ2-5,TRBD2,NA,CASSVGTSVQGTQYF,TGTGCCAGCAGCGTAGGGACTAGCGTCCAGGGGACCCAGTACTTC
TRBV5-6,TRBJ1-2,NA,NA,CASSSETEVQLNYGYTF,TGTGCCAGCAGCTCGGAGACAGAAGTCCAACTTAACTATGGCTACACCTTC
TRBV7-2,TRBJ2-1,NA,NA,CASSLVTAGEQFF,TGTGCCAGCAGCTTAGTAACGGCGGGTGAGCAGTTCTTC
TRBV2,TRBJ2-3,TRBD1,few,CASSSTGQTSTDTQYF,TGTGCCAGCAGTTCGACAGGGCAAACTAGCACAGATACGCAGTATTTT
TRBV19,TRBJ2-7,TRBD2,few,CASSIMGGRLYF,TGTGCCAGTAGTATTATGGGAGGGAGGTTGTACTTC
TRBV5-1,TRBJ2-6,NA,NA,CASSQDLSGANVLTF,TGCGCCAGCAGCCAGGATCTCTCTGGGGCCAACGTCCTGACTTTC
TRBV30,TRBJ1-4,NA,once,CASQSGRGLGEKLFF,TGTGCCTCCCAAAGTGGGCGGGGGCTCGGGGAAAAACTGTTTTTT
TRBV5-1,TRBJ2-7,NA,few,CASSLGDNFEQYF,TGCGCCAGCAGCTTGGGGGACAATTTCGAGCAGTACTTC
TRBV28,TRBJ1-4,TRBD1,NA,CASSQDRGREKLFF,TGTGCCAGCAGCCAGGACAGGGGGCGGGAAAAACTGTTTTTT
TRBV6-4,TRBJ2-3,TRBD1,NA,CASRKQGARVTDTQYF,TGTGCCAGCAGAAAACAGGGGGCCAGGGTCACAGATACGCAGTATTTT
TRBV5-1,TRBJ2-2,NA,NA,CANGKRPEDTGELFF,TGCGCCAACGGAAAGAGGCCCGAGGACACCGGGGAGCTGTTTTTT
TRBV29-1,TRBJ1-1,TRBD1,few,CSVEGIGTAMNTEAFF,TGCAGCGTTGAAGGGATTGGGACAGCCATGAACACTGAAGCTTTCTTT